These T cell receptor beta chains were read from a single sample in a study of T cells in Graves' hyperthyroidism and ophthalmopathy. TCRdb reanalysed the multiplex PCR reads using MiXCR and keeps one entry per CDR3 protein. The repertoire holds 550,000 to 700,000 distinct CDR3 sequences, with around 45% as singletons. Sequenced sample: peripheral blood or thyroid tissue (not recorded which). These receptors came from an adult woman with Graves' disease, either hyperthyroidism or ophthalmopathy (not recorded which). Both conserved end residues are part of each CDR3. The D gene is left open where the match is weak. Clone size is shown for a subset of rows, as once, few, many or a class of expanded clone.

V: TRBV20-1
J: TRBJ1-5
size: many
D: NA
CDR3: CSAVIWQGQQPQHF
DNA: TGCAGTGCAGTTATTTGGCAGGGACAACAGCCCCAGCATTTT

V: TRBV5-1
J: TRBJ1-5
size: NA
D: NA
CDR3: CASSWLGTSEYEHF
DNA: TGCGCCAGCAGCTGGCTCGGGACTAGCGAATACGAGCATTTT

V: TRBV7-2
J: TRBJ2-2
size: many
D: TRBD2
CDR3: CASSLETSGSPLGGELFF
DNA: TGTGCCAGCAGCTTAGAAACTAGCGGGAGTCCGTTGGGCGGGGAGCTGTTTTTT

V: TRBV7-6
J: TRBJ1-1
size: many
D: NA
CDR3: CASSLARDRNTEAFF
DNA: TGTGCCAGCAGCTTAGCCAGGGACCGAAACACTGAAGCTTTCTTT

V: TRBV12-3/TRBV12-4
J: TRBJ1-6
size: many
D: TRBD1
CDR3: CASSPPDRVESPLHF
DNA: TGTGCCAGCAGCCCCCCCGACAGGGTCGAATCACCCCTCCACTTT

V: TRBV6-4
J: TRBJ1-4
size: once
D: NA
CDR3: CASSDPLLGKLFF
DNA: TGTGCCAGCAGTGACCCTCTGCTCGGAAAACTGTTTTTT

V: TRBV6-5
J: TRBJ2-2
size: NA
D: NA
CDR3: CASSYYGHLGTGELFF
DNA: TGTGCCAGCAGTTACTATGGACATCTGGGAACCGGGGAGCTGTTTTTT

V: TRBV5-6
J: TRBJ1-4
size: NA
D: NA
CDR3: CASSVGPPEKLFF
DNA: TGTGCCAGCAGCGTGGGCCCACCAGAAAAACTGTTTTTT

V: TRBV5-1
J: TRBJ2-7
size: NA
D: NA
CDR3: CASSWRSDWEQYF
DNA: TGCGCCAGCAGCTGGCGGAGTGACTGGGAGCAGTACTTC

V: TRBV20-1
J: TRBJ2-5
size: many
D: NA
CDR3: CSTVGGAETQYF
DNA: TGCAGTACCGTAGGGGGGGCGGAGACCCAGTACTTC

V: TRBV18
J: TRBJ2-5
size: many
D: NA
CDR3: CASSPTKETQYF
DNA: TGTGCCAGCTCACCCACTAAAGAGACCCAGTACTTC

V: TRBV19
J: TRBJ2-7
size: many
D: TRBD1
CDR3: CASSYRGATYEQYF
DNA: TGTGCCAGTAGCTACAGGGGAGCGACCTACGAGCAGTACTTC

V: TRBV7-9
J: TRBJ1-4
size: many
D: NA
CDR3: CASSTYREGGEKLFF
DNA: TGTGCCAGCAGCACCTACAGGGAGGGCGGTGAAAAACTGTTTTTT

V: TRBV12-3/TRBV12-4
J: TRBJ1-6
size: NA
D: NA
CDR3: CASRAGLRTSPLHF
DNA: TGTGCCAGCAGAGCGGGACTGAGGACCTCACCCCTCCACTTT

V: TRBV19
J: TRBJ1-5
size: NA
D: NA
CDR3: CASSIGTGTGPQHF
DNA: TGTGCCAGTAGTATCGGCACGGGCACAGGGCCCCAGCATTTT

V: TRBV25-1
J: TRBJ1-2
size: few
D: TRBD1
CDR3: CASSSTGTGAYGYTF
DNA: TGTGCCAGCAGCTCAACCGGGACAGGGGCCTATGGCTACACCTTC